Sequencing of this TCR beta chain was carried out in a study of shared clonotypes between healthy human individuals. Germline assignment: CDR1 LNHDA and CDR2 SQIVND (reference sequence). The CDR3 is 16 residues long. Deletions cut 6 bases from V and 5 bases from J, with 20 bases between. Only in-frame clones appear in the TCRdb table, and some are missing; sequencing was by immunoSEQ multiplex PCR. The sample shows approximately 2.5 million clones, roughly nine tenths of them seen only once. This chain joins TRBV19 and TRBJ2-1; tentatively, D is TRBD2 (7 bases). This clonotype was sampled from a young man in good health. What was sequenced was naive CD4+ T cells sorted from blood. As to subset: CD45RA+ positively selected. The CDR3 region is CASRRGAQNKNNEQFF. The CDR3 nucleotides are TGTGCCAGTAGACGGGGGGCGCAAAACAAAAACAATGAGCAGTTCTTC.